One sample yielded the 25 T cell receptor beta chains listed below, sequenced in a study of blood T cell repertoires in COVID-19. The table came from immunoSEQ multiplex PCR; TCRdb's copy has only in-frame clones and leaves some out. Of 88,000 or so clones listed, approximately 86% are singletons. The sequenced material came from peripheral blood. These receptors originate from a man aged 55 to 70 with acute or convalescent COVID-19.

J is TRBJ2-6 and V is TRBV4-1, with TRBD2 matching 13 bases. Trimming took 3 bases from V and 0 from J; bases not matched to a gene: 11. CDR1 MGHRA and CDR2 YSYEKL come from the germline V gene. The CDR3 sequence is 21 residues long. DNA of the CDR3: TGCGCCAGCAGCCACTTGACTAGCGGGGGGCTGGTGGGCTCTGGGGCCAACGTCCTGACTTTC. It yields the protein CASSHLTSGGLVGSGANVLTF.

V and J are TRBV6-2 or TRBV6-3 and TRBJ1-5; 7 bases agree with TRBD1. The trim removed 6 bases at V and 4 bases at J, leaving 6 bases unmatched. Germline V gene sequence: CDR1 MNHEY, CDR2 SVGEGT. The CDR3 is 14 amino acids. The CDR3, as DNA: TGTGCCAGCAGCCGGGGACAGCTAAATCAGCCCCAGCATTTT. Its translation is CASSRGQLNQPQHF.

The CDR3 sequence: CASSRDRGRTEAFF. The DNA of the CDR3 is TGTGCCAGCAGCCGGGACAGGGGGCGAACTGAAGCTTTCTTT. This chain uses TRBV27 with TRBJ1-1; 12 bases are shared with TRBD1. With V trimmed by 6 bases and J by 5 bases, 4 bases remained unmatched. CDR1 and CDR2 from the germline V gene are MNHEY and SMNVEV (reference sequence). The CDR3 is 14 residues long.

The chain carries TRBV10-2 and TRBJ1-2, with D possibly being TRBD1 (6 bases). The length of the CDR3 is 12 residues. Germline CDR1 and CDR2: WSHSY and SAAADI. Trimming shortened V by 6 bases and J by 7 bases, and 12 bases separated the two germline ends. This CDR3 reads CASRPTGSGYTF. The CDR3 region has the DNA TGCGCCAGCAGACCAACAGGGAGTGGCTACACCTTC.

The chain couples TRBV27 to TRBJ1-2; no clear D. The CDR3 contains 14 residues. V was clipped by 1 base and J by 8 bases, with 14 bases between them. Looked up from germline, CDR1 is MNHEY and CDR2 is SMNVEV (reference sequence). The CDR3 protein is CASSLFATLDGYTF. Written as DNA, the CDR3 is TGTGCCAGCAGTTTATTCGCGACGCTAGACGGCTACACCTTC.

The rearrangement links TRBV7-9 to TRBJ2-1, with 9 bases aligning to TRBD2. Per germline, CDR1 SEHNR and CDR2 FQNEAQ (reference sequence). This CDR3 has 19 amino acids. With V trimmed by 5 bases and J by 2 bases, 16 bases remained unmatched. The CDR3 nucleotides are TGTGCCAGCAGCGAAAAAAGGGTCGCGGGAGGGATTCCCTACAATGAGCAGTTCTTC. Its translation is CASSEKRVAGGIPYNEQFF.

The rearrangement links TRBV19 to TRBJ2-3; 9 nucleotides match TRBD2. V lost 3 bases and J lost 3; bases outside the gene matches: 7. Germline V gives CDR1 LNHDA, CDR2 SQIVND (reference sequence). This CDR3 spans 16 amino acids. The CDR3 is CASSIRAGGPTDTQYF. The CDR3 nucleotides read TGTGCCAGTAGTATCCGAGCGGGGGGACCTACAGATACGCAGTATTTT.

CDR3 amino acids: CASSFVGGLSETQYF. The DNA of the CDR3 is TGTGCCAGCAGCTTTGTAGGGGGTTTGAGTGAGACCCAGTACTTC. V usage is TRBV5-4 and J usage is TRBJ2-5; TRBD1 might be the D (6 bases). CDR1 is SGHNT and CDR2 is YYREEE in the germline V gene (reference sequence). This CDR3 comprises 15 residues. The V end was cut by 2 bases, the J end by 5 bases, with 16 bases between. Combining the CDR3 with reference TRBV5-4 and TRBJ2-5 gives the whole variable domain ETGVTQSPTHLIKTRGQQVTLRCSSQSGHNTVSWYQQALGQGPQFIFQYYREEENGRGNFPPRFSGLQFPNYSSELNVNALELDDSALYLCASSFVGGLSETQYFGPGTRLLVL.

This chain connects TRBV5-1 to TRBJ2-5, with 8 bases lining up with TRBD2. The CDR3 length is 15 residues. V trimming: 2 bases; J trimming: 4 bases; junction bases outside the gene matches: 7. Germline V CDR1 and CDR2: SGHRS, YFSETQ. For the CDR3, the DNA is TGCGCCAGCAGCTTTGGTAGCGGGGTGGGAGAGACCCAGTACTTC. It encodes CASSFGSGVGETQYF.

V and J are TRBV6-5 and TRBJ1-2; no clear D. The CDR3 runs 15 residues. CDR1 MNHEY and CDR2 SVGAGI come from the germline V gene. The ends were cut back, 8 bases at V and 5 bases at J, with 21 bases in the middle. CDR3 sequence: CASSHPRSGVYGYTF. CDR3 nucleotides: TGTGCCAGCTCCCACCCCCGGTCTGGAGTGTATGGCTACACCTTC.

The gene calls are TRBV4-3 and TRBJ1-1; D may be TRBD1 (5 bases). The CDR3 contains 16 residues. V was shortened by 1 base and J by 6 bases, with 18 bases between the two germline ends. The germline V gene has CDR1 LGHNA and CDR2 YSLEER. CDR3 amino acids: CASSQVRDAQRPEAFF. The CDR3 DNA is TGCGCCAGCAGCCAAGTGCGGGACGCCCAGCGACCTGAAGCTTTCTTT.

This rearrangement joins TRBV6-5 to TRBJ1-2; D not certain. The CDR3 covers 12 residues. The germline gives CDR1 MNHEY, CDR2 SVGAGI. V gave up 7 bases and J gave up 8 bases, with 14 bases separating them. The DNA of the CDR3 is TGTGCCAGCATCGGGAGTTTCGGAGGCTACACCTTC. Encoded protein: CASIGSFGGYTF.

The chain couples TRBV11-2 to TRBJ2-3, with TRBD2 matching over 7 bases. The CDR3 is made up of 17 amino acids. V was clipped by 1 base and J by 0 bases; unmatched bases: 7. Germline lookup yields CDR1 SGHAT and CDR2 FQNNGV. The CDR3 protein is CASSLVRLAASTDTQYF. As DNA, the CDR3 is TGTGCCAGCAGCTTAGTCCGCCTAGCGGCTAGCACAGATACGCAGTATTTT.

The CDR3 sequence is CASQLSGRGQETQYF. The DNA for the CDR3 is TGTGCCAGCCAGCTTAGCGGGCGGGGTCAAGAGACCCAGTACTTC. The chain has TRBV7-9 and TRBJ2-5; TRBD2 matches at 7 bases. The germline V gene encodes CDR1 SEHNR and CDR2 FQNEAQ (reference sequence). The CDR3 spans 15 residues. V gave up 8 bases and J gave up 2 bases; unmatched junction bases: 11.

This clone was detected only a few times. The V and J genes are TRBV3-1 (or the pseudogene TRBV3-2) and TRBJ2-1, with D perhaps TRBD2 (6 bases). Germline-derived CDR1 and CDR2 are LGHDT and YNNKEL (reference sequence). V lost 3 bases, J lost 5 bases, and 20 bases lay in between. The CDR3 is made up of 17 amino acids. The DNA of the CDR3 is TGTGCCAGCAGCCATTCAATCGGGCTAGCGAGGAACAATGAGCAGTTCTTC. This encodes CASSHSIGLARNNEQFF.

This clone was detected a few times. This sequence joins TRBV11-2 and TRBJ2-7; 11 nucleotides line up with TRBD2. With V trimmed by 5 bases and J by 6 bases, 3 bases remained unmatched. The CDR3 length is 13 residues. Germline V gene sequence: CDR1 SGHAT, CDR2 FQNNGV. The CDR3 DNA follows: TGTGCCAGCAGCACCGGGACTAGCGGCGAGCAGTACTTC. This codes for CASSTGTSGEQYF.

This clone occurred once. The V call is TRBV19, the J call TRBJ2-1; tentative D call: TRBD2 (5 bases). Germline V gives CDR1 LNHDA, CDR2 SQIVND (reference sequence). Deletions cut 3 bases from V and 9 bases from J, with 15 bases between. The length of the CDR3 is 14 residues. The CDR3 DNA reads TGTGCCAGTAGTATGTATCGGGGAGTTAGTGAGCAGTTCTTC. This codes for CASSMYRGVSEQFF.

This clone was seen a handful of times. The chain employs TRBV7-2 and TRBJ2-5; 9 positions agree with TRBD1. J lost 5 bases, V lost 1 base, and 5 bases had no gene match. The CDR3 covers 15 residues. Germline loops: CDR1 SGHTA, CDR2 FQGNSA. The CDR3 bases are TGTGCCAGCAGCTTAGGGGGACAGGGTGCCGAGACCCAGTACTTC. This encodes CASSLGGQGAETQYF. The full variable domain, completed using reference TRBV7-2 and TRBJ2-5, is GAGVSQSPSNKVTEKGKDVELRCDPISGHTALYWYRQSLGQGLEFLIYFQGNSAPDKSGLPSDRFSAERTGGSVSTLTIQRTQQEDSAVYLCASSLGGQGAETQYFGPGTRLLVL.

The rearrangement uses TRBV6-6 and TRBJ1-1; 11 bases match TRBD1. V gave up 5 bases and J gave up 0 bases; unmatched junction bases: 8. CDR1 is MNHNY, CDR2 SVGAGI, per germline (reference sequence). CDR3 length: 17 amino acids. The CDR3 DNA follows: TGTGCCAGCAGTCTACGGACAGGGGGCCTGCTGAACACTGAAGCTTTCTTT. Translated: CASSLRTGGLLNTEAFF.

The chain links TRBV6-5 to TRBJ2-7; 7 bases fit TRBD1. Germline V gene sequence: CDR1 MNHEY, CDR2 SVGAGI. V lost 8 bases and J lost 1; bases outside the gene matches: 8. This CDR3 contains 14 residues. The CDR3 DNA follows: TGTGCCAGCGAGAGGGGGACAGCGTCCTACGAGCAGTACTTC. This translates into CASERGTASYEQYF.

The chain combines TRBV5-1 with TRBJ2-7; TRBD2 is a possible D gene (5 bases). CDR1 is SGHRS, CDR2 YFSETQ, per germline. The CDR3 is 12 amino acids. Trimming took off 4 bases at V and 3 bases at J, with 8 bases between the two ends. The CDR3 region is CASSPGNYEQYF. The CDR3 region has the DNA TGCGCCAGCAGCCCCGGGAACTACGAGCAGTACTTC.

The chain carries TRBV27 and TRBJ1-1, with D perhaps matching TRBD1 (5 bases). There are 15 residues in the CDR3. V was shortened by 5 bases and J by 1 base, with 14 bases between the two germline ends. CDR1 is MNHEY, CDR2 SMNVEV, per germline (reference sequence). The CDR3 sequence is CASSPPTQGNTEAFF. In DNA form, the CDR3 reads TGTGCCAGCAGTCCGCCTACCCAGGGGAACACTGAAGCTTTCTTT.

This clone occurred once. The V gene is TRBV6-2 or TRBV6-3, the J gene TRBJ1-2; possible D gene TRBD1, 5 bases. The germline V gene has CDR1 MNHEY and CDR2 SVGEGT. V was shortened by 2 bases and J by 4 bases, with 8 bases between the two germline ends. The CDR3 is 13 residues long. The CDR3 DNA reads TGTGCCAGCAGTTACGGAGGGGTCTATGGCTACACCTTC. Protein sequence: CASSYGGVYGYTF.

The rearrangement links TRBV7-2 to TRBJ1-6; D is unresolved. The CDR3 runs to 12 residues. Germline CDR1 SGHTA, CDR2 FQGNSA. Trimming removed 1 base at V and 8 bases at J, with 3 bases between. The CDR3 DNA sequence: TGTGCCAGCAGCTTAGACTATTCACCCCTCCACTTT. Amino acid sequence: CASSLDYSPLHF.

The chain joins TRBV6-4 to TRBJ2-1; perhaps TRBD2 as D (6 bases). V lost 6 bases, J lost 5 bases, and 17 bases lay in between. This CDR3 is built from 15 residues. Germline V gives CDR1 MRHNA, CDR2 SNTAGT. The CDR3 DNA sequence: TGTGCCAGCAGAGAGACTGAGGGACTTAACAATGAGCAGTTCTTC. Its translation: CASRETEGLNNEQFF.